This T cell receptor (beta chain) is drawn from a study of cytomegalovirus exposure and HLA in healthy donors. Study-level points and caveats: Across donors, most TCRs were seen rarely, yet some public ones were widespread. Three chains linked to CMV were shown in vitro to be specific for CMV antigens.

The V end lost 4 bases, the J end lost 5 bases, and 12 bases lay between the germline ends. This CDR3 is built from 13 residues. Germline assignment: CDR1 LNHNV and CDR2 YYDKDF (reference sequence). As for this clone: The target antigen is unknown. Additional DNA sequences in this sample encode the identical CDR3.

Profiled with immunoSEQ multiplex PCR; TCRdb holds only in-frame clones, not every one. This table holds 230,000 or so clones, 88% found once. Sequencing was carried out using PBMCs. The origin of this receptor is a woman under 30 in good health and CMV-seronegative. The chain joins TRBV15 to TRBJ2-7, with a weak D call TRBD1 (6 bases). CDR3 nucleotide sequence: TGTGCCACCAGCACAAGACAGGCCCACGAGCAGTACTTC. As protein: CATSTRQAHEQYF. Looking up the rest from reference TRBV15 and TRBJ2-7 gives the full variable domain: DAMVIQNPRYQVTQFGKPVTLSCSQTLNHNVMYWYQQKSSQAPKLLFHYYDKDFNNEADTPDNFQSRRPNTSFCFLDIRSPGLGDTAMYLCATSTRQAHEQYFGPGTRLTVT.